This T cell receptor (beta chain) was recovered during a study of cytomegalovirus exposure and HLA in healthy donors. The germline CDR1 and CDR2 sequences are MNHNS and SASEGT. This CDR3 has 14 amino acids. Deletions cut 7 bases from V and 5 bases from J, with 18 bases between. Repertoires were generated with immunoSEQ multiplex PCR, while TCRdb's copy carries only in-frame clones and drops some. The sample yields roughly 330,000 clones, roughly nine tenths seen once. J is TRBJ2-7 and V is TRBV6-1; D may be TRBD2 (5 bases). The TCR was taken from a woman in her 30s in good health and CMV-seropositive. Sequenced: PBMCs. The CDR3 DNA follows: TGTGCCAGCATTGGAGGAGGTAGTTTCAACGAGCAGTACTTC. Protein sequence: CASIGGGSFNEQYF.